Sequencing of this T cell receptor (beta chain) was carried out in a study of blood T cell repertoires in COVID-19. Study-wide context: Researchers got acute and convalescent COVID-19 samples from the United States, Italy and Spain. PBMCs, B-cell-depleted T cells, or T cells provided the cDNA or gDNA that made up the material.

Study processing details: Amplification of reference gene primers was used by the study to estimate nucleated cell counts. The table came from immunoSEQ multiplex PCR; TCRdb's copy has only in-frame clones and leaves some out. For V, J and clone size, that table is used; D and trimming come from the DNA. This sample yields some 54,000 clones, of which around 92% are seen a single time; approximately 2.3% belongs to the top ten. The CDR3 covers 15 residues. V lost 6 bases, J lost 3 bases, and 18 bases lay in between. Per the germline V gene, CDR1 is MNHEY and CDR2 is SVGEGT. This rearrangement joins TRBV6-2 or TRBV6-3 to TRBJ2-7, with D perhaps matching TRBD1 (6 bases). This receptor was identified in a man between 60 and 75 years old with acute or convalescent COVID-19. Specimen: peripheral blood. The CDR3 spells CASSPTGHPLYEQYF. CDR3 sequence (DNA): TGTGCCAGCAGCCCAACGGGACATCCACTCTACGAGCAGTACTTC.